Detailed here is one TCR beta chain. Its antigen is unknown. No base qualities exist here, and no much larger clone lies one base off it. The data belong to a study of cytomegalovirus exposure and HLA in healthy donors (dated by TCRdb to the late 2010s). Turning to the overall study: An earlier analysis of approximately 600 of the donors reported approximately 300 Gb of sequence data and 117 million unique TCR beta sequences from about 179 million T cells. All discovery cohort repertoires had been generated using a single sequencing platform. Along with the approximately 650-subject first cohort, a separate validation cohort of some 130 different subjects was used. Donor age, sex, ethnicity and CMV serostatus were compiled alongside the repertoire data. Rather than drawing on any new phenotypic data, the later analysis identified candidate immune exposures from TCR beta sequences and the way those sequences occurred across donors. An earlier analysis of about 620 of the donors applied high-throughput TCR beta sequencing to assess whether each TCR beta V gene segment acted as functional or pseudogenic. Using immunosequencing, the study profiled T cell repertoires from approximately 700 subjects and related those repertoires to cytomegalovirus serostatus. Of the roughly 400 genotyped donors, 65% to 90% fell in the genetic ancestry cluster associated with self-reported Caucasian donors. An early release covering just under 650 HLA-typed donors comprised about 310 gigabases of sequencing data and approximately 80 million unique TCR sequences. A later genetic analysis used genome-wide SNP genotypes for about 60% of the roughly 700 donors, treating that subset as a discovery cohort. Several DR-DQ haplotypes were treated as single units for association and clustering because of strong linkage in the cohort. The number of donors typed differed by locus, with roughly 629-640 for A, B, C, DRB1 and DQB1, approximately 500 for DQA1, about 610 for DPA1, and around 450 for DPB1. The aim of the study was to test whether cataloging public T cell receptors could identify signatures of past pathogen exposure. A later analysis re-examined previously published TCR beta repertoires from roughly 650 donors and added high-resolution HLA genotyping to investigate patterns of TCR occurrence. Across around 400 genotyped donors of the cohort, an average of roughly 250,000 unique TCR beta nucleotide sequences per donor were sequenced, and approximately 17% of those sequences were non-productive. The study combined high-throughput TCR immunosequencing, statistical association of individual TCRs with disease status, and machine learning to predict cytomegalovirus infection status. Class I and class II HLA loci were covered by the typing at four-digit resolution. The paper as a whole reports these results and caveats: A later analysis found that HLA-associated TCR beta chains were more clonally expanded and had lower generation probabilities than equally common non-associated chains. Linkage disequilibrium might explain the correlated functional status among segregating V segments, but an unknown experimental factor could not be excluded. In the study, 164 TCR beta chains were listed as associated with cytomegalovirus. Only TCR beta chains were sequenced in this cohort, and the absence of alpha or paired-chain data limited detectable features. Because HLA typing was missing for some donors at each locus, association tests included only the typed subset. The earlier analysis of some 560 of the donors excluded approximately 17 rarely observed V segments, including chromosome 9 orphons, because counts were too low. CMV serostatus was the only immune exposure information available for the cohort. According to a later analysis, parvovirus B19, influenza, CMV and Epstein-Barr virus appeared linked to several top co-occurrence clusters. Most CMV-associated TCR beta chains appeared to be HLA-restricted in a later analysis, and the HLA associations seemed to be driven largely by CMV exposure. Three of the identified cytomegalovirus-associated TCR beta chains were confirmed in vitro to be specific for cytomegalovirus antigens. Some IMGT-functional V segments, including TRBV6-2 and TRBV6-3, could not be told apart with the 87-base-pair reads, so those segments were excluded. According to the authors, the approach could potentially be generalized to other disease states and immunological phenotypes. In a later analysis, more than 15,000 TCR beta sequences were associated with specific HLA alleles at a false discovery rate of 0.05. While some public TCRs were present in many individuals, most TCR sequences turned up only very rarely across donors. According to a later analysis, TCR association rates differed among HLA loci, with DRB1 alleles showing the most associated TCRs and HLA-C alleles showing the fewest. Sequencing depth was assumed to be roughly uniform across donors in the presence/absence analyses, though that assumption may not hold. Cytomegalovirus status was reported to be diagnosed by the classifier with high specificity and sensitivity in both the original and validation cohorts. In a later genetic analysis, fewer N-insertions in productive TCRs were reported among donors in an Asian-associated ancestry cluster than the roughly 700-donor mean. When HLA alleles, especially DR and DQ, strongly co-occurred, TCR associations were difficult to assign to individual alleles. In a later genetic analysis, a missense DCLRE1C variant was associated with V-gene and J-gene trimming of TCR beta chains, and the association was replicated in an independent cohort. A cluster of highly shared sequence variants was judged likely to be a technical artifact of the sequencing pipeline. A further reported finding was that TCR beta sequences accurately predicted the HLA-A and HLA-B alleles for most subjects in the first cohort. An earlier analysis of 587 of the donors showed that most TCR beta V segments appeared in productive rearrangements either about 87% or about 30% of the time, which broadly matched IMGT annotations.

CDR1 and CDR2, per the germline V gene, are SGHTA and FQGTGA. The V end gives up 2 bases and the J end 11 bases, leaving 5 bases in the junction not matched to a gene. The CDR3 has 12 amino acids, counting the end cysteine and phenylalanine. CDR3 DNA only is kept here, 36 bases in frame from base 1. Library creation used the immunoSEQ multiplex PCR assay. The multiplex PCR relied on a mix of 60 forward primers for TCR Vbeta segments and 13 reverse primers for TCR Jbeta segments. A multiplex PCR assay on genomic DNA amplified the CDR3 region of rearranged TCR beta genes. The amplified TCR beta libraries were sequenced on the Illumina HiSeq System as 87-base-pair reads. The study's processing was this. A later analysis counted some 80 million unique TCR beta chains across the 666 repertoires, and some 11 million of these chains were shared by at least two donors. A nearest-neighbor algorithm error-corrected the raw reads and collapsed the reads into unique sequences, merging closely related sequences to remove PCR and sequencing errors. To assign V, D and J gene segments, CDR3 sequences were aligned to IMGT reference sequences. For a sequence to be retained, a match of at least six nucleotides was required to both a V gene segment and a J gene segment. A rearrangement was called productive if the CDR3 had no stop codons and remained in frame with V and J, and every other rearrangement was called non-productive. CDR3 was defined by IMGT convention, running from the second conserved V-encoded cysteine to the conserved J-encoded phenylalanine. Sequences without an unambiguous match to a single V gene segment were excluded from the earlier analysis of 450 to 750 of the donors. In an earlier analysis of approximately 590 of the donors, a V segment was called functional when productive rearrangements were above 56.7%, and segregating when the standard deviation between donors exceeded 5%. To diagnose cytomegalovirus status from the catalog of TCR beta chain sequences, a statistical classification framework was built. V and J gene assignment, in a later analysis, came from comparing TCR nucleotide sequences with IMGT/GENE-DB human TR gene sequences. The TCRdist pipeline was used in a later analysis to assign CDR3 sequences and most-parsimonious VDJ recombination scenarios. A later analysis defined each TCR beta chain by its CDR3 amino acid sequence plus V-gene family, and excluded reads lacking a unique V-gene family. To address suspected cross-contamination and a sequencing artifact, a later analysis removed approximately 600 highly shared, low-generation-probability nucleotide sequences. A later analysis calculated a clonal expansion index for each public chain from normalized within-repertoire ranks of inferred template counts. In a later analysis, generation probabilities were computed with a VDJ recombination model fitted to out-of-frame rearrangements, and the resulting probabilities were checked against IGoR. In a later analysis, hypergeometric tests were used to score TCR-TCR, TCR-HLA and TCR-CMV co-occurrence, with a repertoire-size bias correction applied to TCR pairs. False discovery rates were estimated in a later analysis by permuting HLA or CMV assignments 20 times. A later analysis grouped co-occurring TCRs with DBSCAN, adding TCRdist sequence similarity when clustering within HLA-allele-positive subsets. Co-occurrence clustering excluded repertoires with fewer than 30,000 or more than 120,000 public chains, plus five with anomalous nucleotide sharing. TCRdb limited this immuneACCESS table to in-frame rearrangements with V and J called. A share of clones is missing; checked studies link under half to unresolved V genes, and the rest is unexplained. The V and J calls and clone size were taken over from that table, and D and trimming were inferred from the DNA. The sample table lists a few hundred thousand clones, over 70% of them with a count of one. Of the sample, around 8% falls within the top ten clones.

In total, around 600 healthy bone marrow donors made up the cohort. All cohort members were sampled while nominally healthy, although unrecorded immune exposures were likely present. The donor was CMV seropositive and was included in the group of 300 or so seropositive cohort members. A peripheral blood sample was collected from each donor, and TCR beta sequencing was performed on peripheral blood mononuclear cells. The Qiagen DNeasy Blood Extraction Kit was used to extract genomic DNA from the blood cell samples. This receptor chain uses TRBV7-3 and TRBJ1-1; 7 nucleotides in the junction match TRBD1. The TCR was taken from a woman aged 60-75 years in good health and CMV-seropositive. Material: PBMCs. The encoded CDR3 is CASSLLGGMAFF. The DNA sequence reads TGTGCCAGCAGCTTACTAGGGGGCATGGCTTTCTTT.